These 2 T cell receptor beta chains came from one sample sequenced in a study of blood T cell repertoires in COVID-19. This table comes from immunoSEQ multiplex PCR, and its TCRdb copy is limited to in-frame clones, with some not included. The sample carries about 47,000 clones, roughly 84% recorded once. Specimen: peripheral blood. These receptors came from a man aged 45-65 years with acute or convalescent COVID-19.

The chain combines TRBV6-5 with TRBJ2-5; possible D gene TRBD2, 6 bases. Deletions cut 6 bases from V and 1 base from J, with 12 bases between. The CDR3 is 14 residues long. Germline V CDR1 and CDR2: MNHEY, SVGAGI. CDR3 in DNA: TGTGCCAGCAGCCACGGGGGACCCCAAGAGACCCAGTACTTC. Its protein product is CASSHGGPQETQYF.

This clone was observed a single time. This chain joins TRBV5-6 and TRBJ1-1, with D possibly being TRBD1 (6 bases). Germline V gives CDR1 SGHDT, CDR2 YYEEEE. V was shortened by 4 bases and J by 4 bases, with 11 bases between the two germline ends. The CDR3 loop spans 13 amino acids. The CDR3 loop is CASSKQGATEAFF. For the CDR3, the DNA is TGTGCCAGCAGCAAACAGGGCGCCACTGAAGCTTTCTTT.